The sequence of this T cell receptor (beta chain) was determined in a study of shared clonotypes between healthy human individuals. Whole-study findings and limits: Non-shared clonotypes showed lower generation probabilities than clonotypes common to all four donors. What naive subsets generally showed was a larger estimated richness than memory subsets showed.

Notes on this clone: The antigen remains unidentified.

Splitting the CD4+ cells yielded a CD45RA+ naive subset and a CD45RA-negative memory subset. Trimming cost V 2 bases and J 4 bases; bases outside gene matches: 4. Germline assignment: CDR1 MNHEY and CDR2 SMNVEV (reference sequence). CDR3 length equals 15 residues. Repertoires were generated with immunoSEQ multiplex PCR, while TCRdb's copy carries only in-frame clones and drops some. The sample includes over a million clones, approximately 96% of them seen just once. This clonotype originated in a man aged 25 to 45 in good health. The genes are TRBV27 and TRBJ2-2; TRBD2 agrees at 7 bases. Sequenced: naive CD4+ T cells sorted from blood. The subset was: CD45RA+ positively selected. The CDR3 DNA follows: TGTGCCAGCAGTTTAGCGGGAGAGGGCACCGGGGAGCTGTTTTTT. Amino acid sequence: CASSLAGEGTGELFF.